This TCR beta chain was sequenced during a study of PD-1 blockade in classical Hodgkin lymphoma. General observations from the study: Healthy donors reportedly exceeded newly diagnosed patients in baseline TCR diversity.

This clone appeared once. Its antigen is not known. Time point specified: newly diagnosed, previously untreated cHL patient sample. Negative selection with magnetic separation was used to purify CD4+ T cells from thawed PBMCs. The authors used newly diagnosed, untreated classical Hodgkin lymphoma PBMCs as comparison. The protocol was immunoSEQ multiplex PCR, while the TCRdb copy is restricted to in-frame clones and leaves out a portion. This sample carries tens of thousands of clones, over 90% of them seen once, and the ten largest clones take approximately 0.41%. The CDR3 covers 15 residues. Germline V lookup: CDR1 LGHNA, CDR2 YSLEER. V was cut by 5 bases and J by 6 bases, with 16 bases left in between.

This chain links TRBV4-3 with TRBJ2-2, with D perhaps assigned TRBD1 or TRBD2 (5 bases each). The receptor's source is a human donor with classical Hodgkin lymphoma. Sequencing was performed on CD4+ T cells from blood. DNA of the CDR3: TGCGCCAGCAGCACAATTCCGGGGCTCTCCGGGGAGCTGTTTTTT. Its protein product is CASSTIPGLSGELFF.